The 6 T cell receptor beta chains reported below all come from one sample, sequenced in a study of blood T cell repertoires in COVID-19. TCRdb keeps only in-frame clones here, not all; method: immunoSEQ multiplex PCR. The table lists about 530,000 clones, roughly 89% of them singletons. The sample comprised peripheral blood. Source of these receptors: a woman aged 45-65 years with COVID-19, enrolled during active disease.

This sequence joins TRBV6-5 and TRBJ2-7; TRBD2 matches 9 bases. Germline V CDR1 and CDR2: MNHEY, SVGAGI. The J segment lost 2 bases and the V segment lost 6 bases, leaving 8 bases of the junction unmatched. The CDR3 runs to 15 residues. The CDR3 loop reads CASRTLAGPTYEQYF. In DNA form, the CDR3 reads TGTGCCAGCAGGACCCTAGCGGGACCGACCTACGAGCAGTACTTC.

The chain employs TRBV24-1 and TRBJ1-2; no firm D call. Trimming removed 4 bases from V and 4 bases from J, with 12 bases in between. Germline V gives CDR1 KGHDR, CDR2 SFDVKD. The CDR3 runs 14 residues. The CDR3 nucleotides are TGTGCCACCAGTGACCCTCCGCAGATCTATGGCTACACCTTC. Its translation is CATSDPPQIYGYTF.

J is TRBJ2-2 and V is TRBV19, with TRBD2 matching 8 bases. V shed 5 bases and J 3 bases; nucleotides not matched to a gene: 5. The CDR3 runs 15 residues. Germline values: CDR1 LNHDA, CDR2 SQIVND (reference sequence). CDR3 nucleotides: TGTGCCAGTAGTGAACTCGGGAGGGACACCGGGGAGCTGTTTTTT. Encoded protein: CASSELGRDTGELFF. The full variable domain, in which reference TRBV19 and TRBJ2-2 provide the parts outside the CDR3, is DGGITQSPKYLFRKEGQNVTLSCEQNLNHDAMYWYRQDPGQGLRLIYYSQIVNDFQKGDIAEGYSVSREKKESFPLTVTSAQKNPTAFYLCASSELGRDTGELFFGEGSRLTVL.

The gene calls are TRBV27 and TRBJ2-3; the match to TRBD1 covers 11 bases. Germline values: CDR1 MNHEY, CDR2 SMNVEV (reference sequence). The CDR3 is 14 amino acids. V lost 3 bases to trimming and J lost 8 bases; unmatched junction nucleotides: 4. CDR3 sequence reads: CASSLDRGRGTQYF. The CDR3 bases are TGTGCCAGCAGTTTGGACAGGGGGCGAGGTACGCAGTATTTT.

This clone was seen once. The chain has TRBV6-5 and TRBJ2-7; D uncertain. The V gene's germline CDR1 is MNHEY and CDR2 SVGAGI. The V end lost 6 bases, the J end lost 7 bases, and 16 bases lay between the germline ends. The CDR3 is made up of 13 amino acids. The CDR3 reads CASSLDPAREQYF. The CDR3, as DNA: TGTGCCAGCAGCCTCGACCCAGCGAGGGAGCAGTACTTC.

CDR3 in DNA: TGTGCCAGCAGTGAAGGACAAGGGACTGAAGCTTTCTTT. It yields the protein CASSEGQGTEAFF. The V gene is TRBV6-4, the J gene TRBJ1-1; D is possibly TRBD1 (5 bases). The CDR3 extends over 13 amino acids. Trimming took 3 bases from V and 5 from J, leaving 10 bases between them. Germline V gene lookup returns CDR1 MRHNA and CDR2 SNTAGT.